This T cell receptor (beta chain) is drawn from a study of blood T cell repertoires in COVID-19. Turning to the study itself: COVID-19 samples, acute and convalescent, were from the United States, Italy and Spain.

Assignments of participants to cohorts depended upon their own reported clinical history. The CDR3 is 12 amino acids. Germline V gene sequence: CDR1 SGHNT, CDR2 YENEEA. The germline V and J ends were trimmed by 5 bases and 10 bases, with 14 bases remaining between them. Sequencing used immunoSEQ multiplex PCR; TCRdb keeps in-frame clones, though not all of them. Here the sample spans 300,000 to 350,000 clones, about 90% being singletons. The sequenced material came from PBMCs or T cells enriched from blood (not recorded which). The V gene is TRBV11-3, the J gene TRBJ1-1; D might be TRBD1 (6 bases). The receptor was derived from a woman between 18 and 30 years old with acute COVID-19. For the CDR3, the DNA is TGTGCCAGCAGCACAGGACAGCGTTCAGCTTTCTTT. Translation gives CASSTGQRSAFF.